This entry concerns a single TCR beta chain. Its antigen is unknown. Specified time point: pre-sensitization, week 0. This sample's treatment: therapeutic diphenylcyclopropenone sensitization with weekly scalp DPC. Each donor was an alopecia patient between 18 and 70 years of age who qualified for DPC. Each CDR3 protein is one row after TCRdb ran MiXCR on the RACE reads. The table has around 300,000 distinct CDR3 sequences, 4.5% to 7% seen once; the top ten hold over 6.5%. This sample was included in a study of human T cells and chemical hapten exposure. Study at large: The study patch tested 0.01% DPC on the upper back and read results at 6 days. Chiefly women, the patients showed alopecia areata, totalis or universalis. General study findings and limits: Alopecia was present in the donors, so their immune response may differ from healthy people's.

With V trimmed by 0 bases and J by 3 bases, 2 bases remained unmatched. Germline assignment: CDR1 SGHDT and CDR2 YYEEEE. This CDR3 is 14 amino acids long. This chain links TRBV5-6 with TRBJ1-2; 7 bases line up with TRBD1. This clonotype was obtained from a woman between 18 and 29 years old with alopecia areata. Some clones in this sample may be carry-over from other donors' samples. The sequencing here drew on whole blood, taken in connection with sensitization to the hapten diphenylcyclopropenone (DPC). In DNA form, the CDR3 reads TGTGCCAGCAGCTTGGTCGACAGGGACTATGGCTACACCTTC. It encodes CASSLVDRDYGYTF.